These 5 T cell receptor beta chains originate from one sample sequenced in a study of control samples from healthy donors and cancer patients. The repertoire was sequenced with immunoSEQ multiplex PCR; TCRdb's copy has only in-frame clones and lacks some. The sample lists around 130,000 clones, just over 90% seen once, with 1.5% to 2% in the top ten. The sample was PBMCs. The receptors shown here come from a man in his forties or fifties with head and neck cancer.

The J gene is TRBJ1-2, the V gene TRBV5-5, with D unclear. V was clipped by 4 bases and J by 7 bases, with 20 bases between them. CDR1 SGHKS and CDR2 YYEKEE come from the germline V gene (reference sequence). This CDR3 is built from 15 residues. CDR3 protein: CASSPTWSGPRGYTF. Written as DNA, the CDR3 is TGTGCCAGCAGCCCGACCTGGTCTGGACCGCGTGGCTACACCTTC.

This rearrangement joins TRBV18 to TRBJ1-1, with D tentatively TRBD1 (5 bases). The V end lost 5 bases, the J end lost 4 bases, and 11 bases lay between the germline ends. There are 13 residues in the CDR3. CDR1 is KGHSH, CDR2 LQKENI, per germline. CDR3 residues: CASSGTPATEAFF. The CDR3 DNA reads TGTGCCAGCTCAGGGACGCCCGCCACTGAAGCTTTCTTT. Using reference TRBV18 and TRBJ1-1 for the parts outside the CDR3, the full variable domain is NAGVMQNPRHLVRRRGQEARLRCSPMKGHSHVYWYRQLPEEGLKFMVYLQKENIIDESGMPKERFSAEFPKEGPSILRIQQVVRGDSAAYFCASSGTPATEAFFGQGTRLTVV.

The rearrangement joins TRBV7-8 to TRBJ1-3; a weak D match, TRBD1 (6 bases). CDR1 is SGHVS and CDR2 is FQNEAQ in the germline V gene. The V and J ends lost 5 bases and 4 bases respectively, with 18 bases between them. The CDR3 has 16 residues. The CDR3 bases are TGTGCCAGCAGCAGGAGCAGGGGAGTTGGAGGAAACACCATATATTTT. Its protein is CASSRSRGVGGNTIYF.

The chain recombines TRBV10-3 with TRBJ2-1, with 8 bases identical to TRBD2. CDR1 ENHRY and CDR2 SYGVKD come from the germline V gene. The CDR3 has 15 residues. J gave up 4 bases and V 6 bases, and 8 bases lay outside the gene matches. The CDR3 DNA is TGTGCCATCAGAGAAGGGACTAGTGGGTACAATGAGCAGTTCTTC. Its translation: CAIREGTSGYNEQFF.

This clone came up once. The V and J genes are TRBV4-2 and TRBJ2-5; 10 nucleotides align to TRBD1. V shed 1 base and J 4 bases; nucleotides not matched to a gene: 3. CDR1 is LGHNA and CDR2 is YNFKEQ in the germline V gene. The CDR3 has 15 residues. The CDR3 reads CASSQGQGAGETQYF. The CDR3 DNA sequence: TGTGCCAGCAGCCAAGGACAGGGGGCTGGAGAGACCCAGTACTTC.